The T cell receptor (beta chain) described here comes from a study of blood T cell repertoires in COVID-19. Study-wide background: Sites across the United States, Italy and Spain contributed samples from acute and convalescent COVID-19. Sources were T cells, B-cell-depleted T cells, or PBMCs; the material itself was cDNA or gDNA.

As handled by the study authors: Researchers report that nucleated cell counts were estimated from reference gene primer amplification. The assay was immunoSEQ multiplex PCR, and TCRdb's table has in-frame clones only and misses some. D and trimming were read from the DNA, whereas the V and J calls and clone size are those reported in that table. This sample has some 66,000 clones; 82% occur once, and the top ten carry about 6.9%. Trimming shortened V by 2 bases and J by 5 bases, and 13 bases separated the two germline ends. CDR1 and CDR2 from the germline V gene are SGHDT and YYEEEE. The CDR3 runs to 14 residues.

The sample consisted of peripheral blood. The clonotype originates from a man between 60 and 75 years old with acute or convalescent COVID-19. The chain has TRBV5-6 and TRBJ2-5; possibly TRBD1 for D (5 bases). CDR3 bases: TGTGCCAGCAGCTTACCAGGGTGGAAGGAGACCCAGTACTTC. As protein: CASSLPGWKETQYF.